The clone carrying this T cell receptor (beta chain) was detected ten times or more. Antigen: not known. Quantitative 5'-RACE with molecular barcodes was used to make the TCR beta libraries. TCRdb called the 5' RACE reads again in MiXCR, with one record for every CDR3 protein. Of around 250,000 distinct CDR3 sequences listed, around 10% are singletons. The sample originates from a study of CD8 T cells in ankylosing spondylitis. Points from the study as a whole: There was reportedly significant enrichment of clones that were disease-linked in matched ankylosing spondylitis synovial fluid. Some of these motif variants have turned up before, in reports on reactive arthritis synovial fluid and blood. Ankylosing spondylitis blood appeared to carry a characteristic TCR beta motif of roughly 8 highly homologous variants.

V lost 2 bases to trimming and J lost 4 bases; unmatched junction nucleotides: 7. CDR1 is DFQATT and CDR2 is SNEGSKA in the germline V gene (reference sequence). This CDR3 region has 14 residues. The chain recombines TRBV20-1 with TRBJ2-7, with 8 bases lining up with TRBD2. The TCR comes from a male donor with ankylosing spondylitis or in good health (not recorded which). Sequencing used blood, either unsorted or a sorted T cell fraction (not recorded which). The CDR3 spells CSARSGRDGYEQYF. The CDR3 nucleotides are TGCAGTGCTAGATCCGGGAGGGACGGTTACGAGCAGTACTTC.